This note documents a single T cell receptor beta chain sequence. The table lists this clone with a few counts. This receptor's antigen is unknown. No qualities accompany the bases; no much larger clone lies one base away. From each donor, a single peripheral blood sample of about 120 mL on average was drawn into heparinised tubes. Using a panel that included CD45RO, CCR7, CD25, CD127, CD95 and CD27, naive, central memory, regulatory and stem cell-like memory CD4+ T cells were sorted on a BD FACSAria II. A purity above 95% was achieved for all sorted populations. PBMCs were separated immediately by Lymphoprep density gradient centrifugation and were stained directly, without being cultured. Samples were stained and sorted in pairs, with one healthy donor and one patient per experiment, so that batch effects were minimized. This sample was taken from a study of beta chain features in type 1 diabetes listed by TCRdb under 2018. Some background on the complete study: Mean age, gender distribution, total cell number and subset yield were not different between patients and healthy donors. A total of over 90,000,000 sorted cells were examined across all samples, and a strong correlation was observed between cell number per subset and RNA yield. The study compared TCRB repertoires of sorted circulating CD4+ T cell subsets between recently diagnosed type 1 diabetes patients and matched healthy donors. Whereas all 30 or so donors provided naive and central memory subsets, regulatory and stem cell-like memory subsets were isolated from just 8 patients and roughly 8 healthy donors. What the authors observed across the whole study: In all four CD4+ subsets, TCRB CDR3 length was moderately but significantly shorter in type 1 diabetes patients. The naive, central memory and regulatory TCRB repertoires appeared to resemble one another more closely among patients than among healthy donors. Sequencing cDNA rather than genomic DNA could over-represent highly expressing activated cells, although activation and CD3 levels did not differ between groups. At VDJ recombination sites, type 1 diabetes patients had fewer insertions and more deleted nucleotides, which implies abnormalities in thymic rearrangement. Because the HLA sub-analyses included only small numbers of individuals, any influence of HLA type on TCRB rearrangement was left unresolved. PCR might favor shorter templates, but patient and control samples were amplified and corrected together, so any skew would affect both groups equally.

The entire isolated RNA was reverse transcribed using the High Capacity cDNA Reverse Transcription Kit, and thus expressed TCRB transcripts were sequenced. Deep immunoSEQ sequencing was performed on naive, central memory and regulatory T cell samples, with an average of around 3.5 million total reads per sample. Sorted cells were lysed in RLT buffer and RNA was extracted with DNase-treated RNeasy Micro or Mini kits, depending on cell number. Each cell subset was processed on its own to prevent cross-contamination, while patient and healthy donor samples were processed together. The immunoSEQ multiplex PCR was used to amplify TCRB sequences from cDNA, yielding 87-bp fragments that span the CDR3 region. Sequencing of the amplicons was performed on the Illumina HiSeq platform. Under the source paper's analysis protocol: PCR bias was computationally corrected using synthetic template baselines, reads within Hamming distance 2 were collapsed, and singletons that could not be merged were discarded. By aligning reads against IMGT, V, D and J genes, CDR3 length, and insertions or deletions at six rearrangement sites were assigned. Clonotype counts were normalized to sorted cell number within each subset before computing true diversity and Gini coefficients with the tcR R package. The overlap coefficient, calculated on TCRB nucleotide sequences, was used to measure repertoire sharing. Out-of-frame TCRB sequences from naive cells were analyzed to stand in for the pre-selection repertoire. TCRdb took over this immuneACCESS table, retaining in-frame rearrangements with V and J assigned. Such tables are incomplete; in checked studies, under half of the missing clones stem from an unresolved V gene, and the remainder is unexplained. The V and J calls and the clone size are those of that table, but D and trimming were determined from the DNA. Across this sample there are around 430,000 clones, with around 30% seen only once. In total, the top ten clones hold 0.05% to 0.065% of the sample.

V trim: 6 bases; J trim: 5 bases; unmatched bases: 6. Via the germline V gene, CDR1 is SQVTM and CDR2 ANQGSEA. The CDR3, from cysteine to phenylalanine, totals 13 residues. Only CDR3 DNA remains: 39 bases, in frame from the first base. This sequence originates from a man younger than 35 in good health. The specimen was naive CD4+ T cells from blood. According to the study, the label for this sample's cell subset or site signals: true naive CD4+ T cells. The V gene is TRBV29-1 and the J gene is TRBJ2-5; TRBD1 matches 10 bases in the middle. The nucleotides read TGCAGCGTGAGGACAGGGGGTCCCGAGACCCAGTACTTC. Protein translation: CSVRTGGPETQYF. The variable domain in full, with residues beyond the CDR3 obtained from the reference TRBV29-1 and TRBJ2-5 genes, is SAVISQKPSRDICQRGTSLTIQCQVDSQVTMMFWYRQQPGQSLTLIATANQGSEATYESGFVIDKFPISRPNLTFSTLTVSNMSPEDSSIYLCSVRTGGPETQYFGPGTRLLVL.